This section outlines one T cell receptor beta chain sequence together with its context. The data were taken from a study of blood T cell repertoires in COVID-19. For the study at large: COVID-19 samples collected from the United States, Italy and Spain covered acute and convalescent phases. PBMCs, B-cell-depleted T cells, or T cells provided the cDNA or gDNA that made up the material.

Under the authors' procedure: Nucleated cell number was recorded as an estimate derived from reference gene primer amplification. Using immunoSEQ multiplex PCR, the repertoire was profiled, and TCRdb retains in-frame clones only, with some absent. That table furnishes V, J and clone size, whereas the DNA furnished D and trimming. In the table there are approximately 130,000 clones, about four fifths of which are singletons. CDR1 is MNHEY, CDR2 SVGAGI, per germline. CDR3 length equals 12 residues. V lost 7 bases, J lost 10 bases, and 11 bases lay in between. The gene calls are TRBV6-5 and TRBJ1-6; no clear D. The origin of this receptor is a man of 80 years or more with acute or convalescent COVID-19. The sample was peripheral blood. The CDR3 spells CASTIRGSPLHF. The DNA of the CDR3 is TGTGCCAGCACGATAAGAGGCTCACCCCTCCACTTT.